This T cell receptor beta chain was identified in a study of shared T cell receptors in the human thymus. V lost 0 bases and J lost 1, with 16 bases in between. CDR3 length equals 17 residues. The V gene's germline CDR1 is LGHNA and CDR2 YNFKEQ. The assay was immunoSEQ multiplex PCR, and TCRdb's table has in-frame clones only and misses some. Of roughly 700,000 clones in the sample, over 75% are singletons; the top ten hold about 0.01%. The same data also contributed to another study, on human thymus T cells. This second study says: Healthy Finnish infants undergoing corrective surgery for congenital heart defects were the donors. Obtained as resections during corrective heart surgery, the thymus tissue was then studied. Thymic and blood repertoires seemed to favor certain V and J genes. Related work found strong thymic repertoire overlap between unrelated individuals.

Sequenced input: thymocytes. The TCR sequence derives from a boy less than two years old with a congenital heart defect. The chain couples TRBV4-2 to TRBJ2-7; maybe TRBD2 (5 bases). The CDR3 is CASSQDQRVLGSYEQYF. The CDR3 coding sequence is TGTGCCAGCAGCCAAGATCAGAGGGTGCTAGGGTCCTACGAGCAGTACTTC.